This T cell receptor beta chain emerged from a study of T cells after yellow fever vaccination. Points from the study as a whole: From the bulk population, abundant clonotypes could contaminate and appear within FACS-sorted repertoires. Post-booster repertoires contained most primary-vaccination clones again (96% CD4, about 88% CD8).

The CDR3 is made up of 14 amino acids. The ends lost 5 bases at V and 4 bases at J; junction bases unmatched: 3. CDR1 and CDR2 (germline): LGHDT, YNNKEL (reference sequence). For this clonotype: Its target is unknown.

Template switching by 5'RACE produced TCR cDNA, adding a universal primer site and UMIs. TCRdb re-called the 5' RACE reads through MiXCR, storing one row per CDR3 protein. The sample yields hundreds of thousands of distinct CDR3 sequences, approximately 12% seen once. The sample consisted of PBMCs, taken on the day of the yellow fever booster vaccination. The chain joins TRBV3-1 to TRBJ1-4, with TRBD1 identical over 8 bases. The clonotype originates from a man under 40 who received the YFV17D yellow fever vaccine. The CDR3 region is CASSSDRGNEKLFF. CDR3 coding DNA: TGTGCCAGCAGCTCCGACAGGGGTAATGAAAAACTGTTTTTT.